This TCR beta chain is from a study of T cells in Graves' hyperthyroidism and ophthalmopathy. The study, taken as a whole, reports: Blood shared most expanded thyroid clonotypes above 0.001. Ophthalmopathy was separated from stable hyperthyroidism by a 13 V-J model.

This clonotype was found many times. Its antigen is currently unknown. Newly diagnosed patients aged 18 to 65 had hyperthyroidism of under 2 months' duration. RNA transcripts were the template for amplifying TCR beta CDR3 regions. HTBI primers were employed in a first-round RT-PCR of the TCR CDR3. TCRdb reanalysed the multiplex PCR reads using MiXCR and keeps one entry per CDR3 protein. The sample lists approximately 400,000 distinct CDR3 sequences, about 20% occurring once. CDR3 length: 14 amino acids. CDR1 is GTSNPN, CDR2 SVGIG, per germline (reference sequence). V dropped 0 bases and J dropped 1 base, with 9 bases sitting between them.

Material for sequencing was blood. The clonotype originates from a woman younger than 30 with Graves' hyperthyroidism. The J gene is TRBJ1-1, the V gene TRBV30; D perhaps matches TRBD1 (5 bases). The CDR3 DNA sequence: TGTGCCTGGAGTGTACTTGGGGGGAACACTGAAGCTTTCTTT. Its translation: CAWSVLGGNTEAFF.